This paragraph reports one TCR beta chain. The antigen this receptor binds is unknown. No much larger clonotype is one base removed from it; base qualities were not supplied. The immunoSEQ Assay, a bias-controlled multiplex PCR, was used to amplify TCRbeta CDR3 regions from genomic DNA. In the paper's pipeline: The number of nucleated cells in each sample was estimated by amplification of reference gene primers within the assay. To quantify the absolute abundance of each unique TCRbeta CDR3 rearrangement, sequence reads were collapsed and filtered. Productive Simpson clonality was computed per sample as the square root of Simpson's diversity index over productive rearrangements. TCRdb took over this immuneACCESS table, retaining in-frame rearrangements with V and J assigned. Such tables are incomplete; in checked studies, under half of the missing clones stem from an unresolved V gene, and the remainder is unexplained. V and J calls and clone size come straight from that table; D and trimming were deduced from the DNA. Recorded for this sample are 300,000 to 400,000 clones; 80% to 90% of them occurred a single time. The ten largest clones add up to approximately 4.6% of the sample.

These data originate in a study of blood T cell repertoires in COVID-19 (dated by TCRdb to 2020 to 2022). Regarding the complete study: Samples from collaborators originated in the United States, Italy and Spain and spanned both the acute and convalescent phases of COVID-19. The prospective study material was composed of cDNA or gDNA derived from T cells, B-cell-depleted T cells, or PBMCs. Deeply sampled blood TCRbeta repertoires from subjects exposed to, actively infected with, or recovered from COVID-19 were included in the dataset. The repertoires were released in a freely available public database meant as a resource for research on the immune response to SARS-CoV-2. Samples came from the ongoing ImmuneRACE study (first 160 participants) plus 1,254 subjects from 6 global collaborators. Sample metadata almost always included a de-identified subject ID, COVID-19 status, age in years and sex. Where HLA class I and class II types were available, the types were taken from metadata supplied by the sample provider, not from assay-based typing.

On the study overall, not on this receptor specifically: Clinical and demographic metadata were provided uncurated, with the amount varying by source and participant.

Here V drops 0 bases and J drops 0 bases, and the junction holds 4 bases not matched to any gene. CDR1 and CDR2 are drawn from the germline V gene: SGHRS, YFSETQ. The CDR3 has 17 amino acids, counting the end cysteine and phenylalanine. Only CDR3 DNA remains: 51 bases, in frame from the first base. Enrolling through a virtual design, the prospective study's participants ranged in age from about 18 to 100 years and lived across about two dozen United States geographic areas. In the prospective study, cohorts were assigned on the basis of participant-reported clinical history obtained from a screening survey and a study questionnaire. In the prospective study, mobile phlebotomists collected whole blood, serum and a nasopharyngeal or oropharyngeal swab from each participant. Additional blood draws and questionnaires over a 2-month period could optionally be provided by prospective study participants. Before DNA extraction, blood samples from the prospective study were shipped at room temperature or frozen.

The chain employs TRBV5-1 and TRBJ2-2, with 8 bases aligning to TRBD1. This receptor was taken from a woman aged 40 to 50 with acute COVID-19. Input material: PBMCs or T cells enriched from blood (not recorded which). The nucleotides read TGCGCCAGCAGCTTGGCCCCGACAGGGGCGAACACCGGGGAGCTGTTTTTT. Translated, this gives CASSLAPTGANTGELFF.